These T cell receptor beta chains were read from a single sample in a study of T cell responses to AZD1222 COVID-19 vaccine. Produced via immunoSEQ multiplex PCR; TCRdb's table is partial and in-frame only. In the table there are 150,000 to 200,000 clones, roughly 94% of which are singletons. The sequencing here drew on peripheral blood, taken 28 days after the second AZD1222 dose. The source of these receptors is an adult who received the AZD1222 COVID-19 vaccine. Each CDR3 is given with its conserved first and last residue. A D gene is named only where the DNA matches it firmly. A clone size is listed for some rows: how often the clone was seen (once, few, many), or a class if it is expanded.

CDR3aa: CASSIGGFNQPQHF
CDR3nt: TGTGCCAGTAGTATCGGAGGTTTCAATCAGCCCCAGCATTTT
j_gene: TRBJ1-5
len: 14
v_gene: TRBV19
abundance: -
d_gene: -

CDR3aa: CAISDPESGGSTEAFF
CDR3nt: TGTGCCATCAGTGACCCGGAATCGGGGGGAAGCACTGAAGCTTTCTTT
j_gene: TRBJ1-1
len: 16
v_gene: TRBV10-3
abundance: -
d_gene: -

CDR3aa: CASKQGGYEQYF
CDR3nt: TGTGCCAGCAAGCAGGGAGGCTACGAGCAGTACTTC
j_gene: TRBJ2-7
len: 12
v_gene: TRBV2
abundance: -
d_gene: -

CDR3aa: CASSPTGNYGYTF
CDR3nt: TGTGCCAGCAGCCCTACGGGGAACTATGGCTACACCTTC
j_gene: TRBJ1-2
len: 13
v_gene: TRBV14
abundance: -
d_gene: -

CDR3aa: CASSSQSGGASYGYTF
CDR3nt: TGTGCCAGCAGCTCGCAATCAGGGGGCGCAAGCTATGGCTACACCTTC
j_gene: TRBJ1-2
len: 16
v_gene: TRBV5-5
abundance: -
d_gene: TRBD1

CDR3aa: CASSPDGPSLMNTEAFF
CDR3nt: TGTGCCAGCAGCCCAGATGGGCCGAGCCTTATGAACACTGAAGCTTTCTTT
j_gene: TRBJ1-1
len: 17
v_gene: TRBV5-6
abundance: -
d_gene: -

CDR3aa: CASSMRGGAANEKLFF
CDR3nt: TGTGCCAGCAGCATGAGGGGAGGGGCGGCTAATGAAAAACTGTTTTTT
j_gene: TRBJ1-4
len: 16
v_gene: TRBV11-2
abundance: -
d_gene: -

CDR3aa: CASGLLTTGNNEQFF
CDR3nt: TGTGCTAGTGGTTTGTTAACGACAGGGAACAATGAGCAGTTCTTC
j_gene: TRBJ2-1
len: 15
v_gene: TRBV12-5
abundance: -
d_gene: TRBD1

CDR3aa: CASSGTGNNEQFF
CDR3nt: TGTGCCAGCAGTGGGACAGGGAACAATGAGCAGTTCTTC
j_gene: TRBJ2-1
len: 13
v_gene: TRBV27
abundance: -
d_gene: TRBD1

CDR3aa: CASSLGATGELFF
CDR3nt: TGCGCCAGCAGCTTGGGAGCTACCGGGGAGCTGTTTTTT
j_gene: TRBJ2-2
len: 13
v_gene: TRBV5-1
abundance: -
d_gene: -

CDR3aa: CASSLLPGGGGGNTIYF
CDR3nt: TGTGCCAGCAGCTTATTACCGGGGGGTGGAGGTGGAAACACCATATATTTT
j_gene: TRBJ1-3
len: 17
v_gene: TRBV7-2
abundance: -
d_gene: -

CDR3aa: CASSERTGVQDEQFF
CDR3nt: TGTGCCAGCAGTGAACGGACAGGGGTCCAGGATGAGCAGTTCTTC
j_gene: TRBJ2-1
len: 15
v_gene: TRBV2
abundance: -
d_gene: TRBD1

CDR3aa: CASSLYSSRDDYTF
CDR3nt: TGTGCCAGCAGCTTATATAGCTCCCGCGACGACTACACCTTC
j_gene: TRBJ1-2
len: 14
v_gene: TRBV7-2
abundance: -
d_gene: -

CDR3aa: CASSLRFQGPGNTIYF
CDR3nt: TGCGCCAGCAGCTTGCGTTTCCAGGGACCTGGAAACACCATATATTTT
j_gene: TRBJ1-3
len: 16
v_gene: TRBV5-1
abundance: -
d_gene: -

CDR3aa: CASGLVLGQGFYEQYF
CDR3nt: TGTGCTAGTGGTTTGGTATTGGGACAGGGATTCTACGAGCAGTACTTC
j_gene: TRBJ2-7
len: 16
v_gene: TRBV12-5
abundance: -
d_gene: TRBD1

CDR3aa: CASSPHRGRSEKLFF
CDR3nt: TGTGCCAGCAGCCCACATAGGGGCAGGAGTGAAAAACTGTTTTTT
j_gene: TRBJ1-4
len: 15
v_gene: TRBV7-8
abundance: -
d_gene: -

CDR3aa: CASSPGGGREKLFF
CDR3nt: TGCGCCAGCAGCCCAGGGGGGGGCAGGGAAAAACTGTTTTTT
j_gene: TRBJ1-4
len: 14
v_gene: TRBV5-1
abundance: -
d_gene: TRBD1

CDR3aa: CASSEDRDEKLFF
CDR3nt: TGTGCCAGCAGTGAGGACAGGGATGAAAAACTGTTTTTT
j_gene: TRBJ1-4
len: 13
v_gene: TRBV6-1
abundance: -
d_gene: TRBD1

CDR3aa: CASSLGQGIWGYTF
CDR3nt: TGTGCCAGCAGCCTCGGACAGGGTATATGGGGCTACACCTTC
j_gene: TRBJ1-2
len: 14
v_gene: TRBV6-5
abundance: -
d_gene: TRBD1

CDR3aa: CASSVGGIGELFF
CDR3nt: TGTGCCAGCAGCGTAGGGGGCATCGGGGAGCTGTTTTTT
j_gene: TRBJ2-2
len: 13
v_gene: TRBV9
abundance: -
d_gene: -

CDR3aa: CASSEATGAGNTIYF
CDR3nt: TGTGCCAGCAGTGAAGCGACAGGGGCTGGAAACACCATATATTTT
j_gene: TRBJ1-3
len: 15
v_gene: TRBV6-1
abundance: -
d_gene: TRBD1

CDR3aa: CASGPRSYNEQFF
CDR3nt: TGTGCCAGCGGACCCAGGTCCTACAATGAGCAGTTCTTC
j_gene: TRBJ2-1
len: 13
v_gene: TRBV28
abundance: -
d_gene: -

CDR3aa: CASNFSEGGQEPMNTEAFF
CDR3nt: TGTGCCAGTAACTTCTCCGAGGGGGGACAGGAGCCGATGAACACTGAAGCTTTCTTT
j_gene: TRBJ1-1
len: 19
v_gene: TRBV19
abundance: -
d_gene: TRBD1

CDR3aa: CATSEGDATNEKLFF
CDR3nt: TGTGCCACATCCGAGGGCGACGCAACTAATGAAAAACTGTTTTTT
j_gene: TRBJ1-4
len: 15
v_gene: TRBV15
abundance: -
d_gene: -

CDR3aa: CASSARQGGYEQYF
CDR3nt: TGTGCCAGCAGTGCCCGACAGGGCGGCTACGAGCAGTACTTC
j_gene: TRBJ2-7
len: 14
v_gene: TRBV27
abundance: -
d_gene: TRBD1

CDR3aa: CASTREGGVDYGYTF
CDR3nt: TGTGCCAGTACCAGGGAAGGGGGGGTGGACTATGGCTACACCTTC
j_gene: TRBJ1-2
len: 15
v_gene: TRBV19
abundance: -
d_gene: -

CDR3aa: CASSQEPGLARNEQFF
CDR3nt: TGCGCCAGCAGCCAAGAACCGGGACTAGCCCGGAATGAGCAGTTCTTC
j_gene: TRBJ2-1
len: 16
v_gene: TRBV4-1
abundance: -
d_gene: TRBD2

CDR3aa: CASSRGQETQYF
CDR3nt: TGTGCCAGCAGCCGCGGCCAAGAGACCCAGTACTTC
j_gene: TRBJ2-5
len: 12
v_gene: TRBV7-2
abundance: once
d_gene: -

CDR3aa: CASSPRTGIYNEQFF
CDR3nt: TGTGCCAGCTCACCAAGGACAGGGATTTACAATGAGCAGTTCTTC
j_gene: TRBJ2-1
len: 15
v_gene: TRBV18
abundance: -
d_gene: TRBD1

CDR3aa: CASSRQNTEAFF
CDR3nt: TGTGCCAGCAGCCGACAGAACACTGAAGCTTTCTTT
j_gene: TRBJ1-1
len: 12
v_gene: TRBV5-6
abundance: once
d_gene: -

CDR3aa: CASSLDTYEQYF
CDR3nt: TGTGCCAGCTCACTAGATACCTACGAGCAGTACTTC
j_gene: TRBJ2-7
len: 12
v_gene: TRBV18
abundance: -
d_gene: -

CDR3aa: CASSIEGGTQYF
CDR3nt: TGTGCCAGTAGTATTGAGGGAGGTACGCAGTATTTT
j_gene: TRBJ2-3
len: 12
v_gene: TRBV19
abundance: -
d_gene: -

CDR3aa: CASSPERRYYGYTF
CDR3nt: TGTGCCAGCAGCCCCGAAAGGAGGTACTATGGCTACACCTTC
j_gene: TRBJ1-2
len: 14
v_gene: TRBV11-2
abundance: -
d_gene: -

CDR3aa: CASSKDRAEAFF
CDR3nt: TGCGCCAGCAGCAAGGACAGGGCAGAGGCTTTCTTT
j_gene: TRBJ1-1
len: 12
v_gene: TRBV5-1
abundance: -
d_gene: TRBD1

CDR3aa: CASSFTQASSNEQFF
CDR3nt: TGTGCCAGCAGCTTCACACAGGCCTCTAGCAATGAGCAGTTCTTC
j_gene: TRBJ2-1
len: 15
v_gene: TRBV5-5
abundance: -
d_gene: -

CDR3aa: CASSFFYTTNTGELFF
CDR3nt: TGCGCCAGCAGCTTTTTCTATACGACGAACACCGGGGAGCTGTTTTTT
j_gene: TRBJ2-2
len: 16
v_gene: TRBV5-1
abundance: many
d_gene: -

CDR3aa: CASSLAGGGSSTDTQYF
CDR3nt: TGCGCCAGCAGCTTGGCCGGGGGCGGCTCTAGCACAGATACGCAGTATTTT
j_gene: TRBJ2-3
len: 17
v_gene: TRBV5-1
abundance: -
d_gene: -

CDR3aa: CASSSSSGGYEQYF
CDR3nt: TGTGCCAGCTCCTCGAGTAGCGGGGGCTACGAGCAGTACTTC
j_gene: TRBJ2-7
len: 14
v_gene: TRBV18
abundance: -
d_gene: TRBD2

CDR3aa: CASSYRNSPLHF
CDR3nt: TGTGCCAGCAGTTACCGAAATTCACCCCTCCACTTT
j_gene: TRBJ1-6
len: 12
v_gene: TRBV6-5
abundance: -
d_gene: -

CDR3aa: CASTMRGEGDYGYTF
CDR3nt: TGTGCCAGCACCATGCGGGGGGAGGGGGACTATGGCTACACCTTC
j_gene: TRBJ1-2
len: 15
v_gene: TRBV5-4
abundance: -
d_gene: -

CDR3aa: CASSPLGTSKQFF
CDR3nt: TGTGCCAGCAGCCCACTGGGGACTAGTAAGCAGTTCTTC
j_gene: TRBJ2-1
len: 13
v_gene: TRBV9
abundance: -
d_gene: TRBD2

CDR3aa: CASRVGLAGSYEQYF
CDR3nt: TGTGCCAGCAGAGTCGGACTAGCGGGGAGTTACGAGCAGTACTTC
j_gene: TRBJ2-7
len: 15
v_gene: TRBV11-2
abundance: -
d_gene: TRBD2

CDR3aa: CASGSGGGTEAFF
CDR3nt: TGTGCCAGCGGGTCTGGGGGTGGGACTGAAGCTTTCTTT
j_gene: TRBJ1-1
len: 13
v_gene: TRBV9
abundance: -
d_gene: -

CDR3aa: CATSDLHSRPAGDYGYTF
CDR3nt: TGTGCCACCAGTGATTTGCATTCTCGGCCGGCGGGGGATTATGGCTACACCTTC
j_gene: TRBJ1-2
len: 18
v_gene: TRBV24-1
abundance: -
d_gene: -

CDR3aa: CASSLGPNTEAFF
CDR3nt: TGTGCCAGCAGTTTGGGACCTAACACTGAAGCTTTCTTT
j_gene: TRBJ1-1
len: 13
v_gene: TRBV12-3/TRBV12-4
abundance: -
d_gene: -

CDR3aa: CATGGKVSYNEQFF
CDR3nt: TGTGCCACAGGGGGGAAGGTCTCCTACAATGAGCAGTTCTTC
j_gene: TRBJ2-1
len: 14
v_gene: TRBV2
abundance: -
d_gene: -

CDR3aa: CASSYAGGIEQFF
CDR3nt: TGTGCCAGCAGTTACGCGGGGGGGATTGAGCAGTTCTTC
j_gene: TRBJ2-1
len: 13
v_gene: TRBV6-5
abundance: -
d_gene: TRBD2

CDR3aa: CASSLYRLGTEGGYTF
CDR3nt: TGTGCCAGCAGCTTGTACAGGTTGGGCACTGAGGGTGGCTACACCTTC
j_gene: TRBJ1-2
len: 16
v_gene: TRBV5-6
abundance: -
d_gene: -

CDR3aa: CASTPSLSYNEQFF
CDR3nt: TGTGCCAGCACTCCGAGTCTCTCCTACAATGAGCAGTTCTTC
j_gene: TRBJ2-1
len: 14
v_gene: TRBV5-4
abundance: -
d_gene: -

CDR3aa: CASSTHRGGQPQHF
CDR3nt: TGTGCCAGTAGTACCCATCGGGGGGGTCAGCCCCAGCATTTT
j_gene: TRBJ1-5
len: 14
v_gene: TRBV19
abundance: -
d_gene: -

CDR3aa: CASSPQGIAEAFF
CDR3nt: TGTGCCAGCAGTCCCCAGGGGATAGCTGAAGCTTTCTTT
j_gene: TRBJ1-1
len: 13
v_gene: TRBV12-3/TRBV12-4
abundance: -
d_gene: -

CDR3aa: CASSRGAGADTQYF
CDR3nt: TGTGCCAGCAGCCGTGGGGCGGGGGCAGATACGCAGTATTTT
j_gene: TRBJ2-3
len: 14
v_gene: TRBV6-4
abundance: many
d_gene: TRBD2

CDR3aa: CASGQWGYTF
CDR3nt: TGTGCCAGTGGACAGTGGGGCTACACCTTC
j_gene: TRBJ1-2
len: 10
v_gene: TRBV19
abundance: few
d_gene: -

CDR3aa: CASSLLFGSGAYEQYF
CDR3nt: TGTGCCAGCAGTTTATTATTTGGATCAGGGGCCTACGAGCAGTACTTC
j_gene: TRBJ2-7
len: 16
v_gene: TRBV11-2
abundance: -
d_gene: -

CDR3aa: CASSLVGSAGNIQYF
CDR3nt: TGTGCCAGCAGCTTGGTAGGGAGCGCTGGAAACATTCAGTACTTC
j_gene: TRBJ2-4
len: 15
v_gene: TRBV5-4
abundance: once
d_gene: -